The table lists the clone carrying this T cell receptor (beta chain) with a few counts. Germline V gene data show CDR1 as DFQATT and CDR2 as SNEGSKA (reference sequence). The CDR3 covers 18 residues. Losses at the gene ends were 3 bases for V and 0 bases for J; bases not matched to a gene: 12. Time point in this sample: newly diagnosed GD, antithyroid drugs for less than 3 months. From RNA extracted from PBMCs, the TCR library was made. This specimen belongs to a study of regulatory T cells in long-lasting Graves disease. Building of the TCR beta libraries involved iRepertoire HTBI primers and Arm-PCR of CDR3 regions. TCRdb re-called the multiplex PCR reads through MiXCR, storing one row per CDR3 protein. The table records under 300,000 distinct CDR3 sequences, about 19% of them present only once.

This TCR was recovered from a female donor with Graves disease. The material sequenced was peripheral blood mononuclear cells (PBMCs), taken at new diagnosis, from a patient treated with antithyroid drugs. The V and J genes are TRBV20-1 and TRBJ1-4; 8 bases line up with TRBD1. The CDR3 reads CSARRPRDRFATNEKLFF. For the CDR3, the DNA is TGCAGTGCTAGGAGGCCCAGGGACAGGTTCGCAACTAATGAAAAACTGTTTTTT.